The text below deals with one T cell receptor (beta chain). Its antigen is not known. This table comes from immunoSEQ multiplex PCR, and its TCRdb copy is limited to in-frame clones, with some not included. The profile covers tens of thousands of clones, with roughly 93% appearing a single time and 2% to 2.5% taken by the ten largest. This entry comes from a study of cytomegalovirus exposure and HLA in healthy donors. Regarding the study as a whole: The study flagged some 170 TCR beta chains as cytomegalovirus-associated. In vitro work confirmed that a few CMV-associated chains recognize CMV antigens. According to a subsequent analysis, TCR clusters from the first cohort were inclined to appear together in the 110 or so validation repertoires. Using the classifier, cytomegalovirus status was reportedly diagnosed with high specificity and sensitivity.

The CDR3 extends over 15 amino acids. The J segment lost 1 base and the V segment lost 3 bases, leaving 4 bases of the junction unmatched. Germline V gene data show CDR1 as WSHSY and CDR2 as SAAADI. This sequence originates from a man under 40 in good health and CMV-seronegative. Sequencing was carried out using PBMCs. The rearrangement joins TRBV10-2 to TRBJ2-7; 9 bases match TRBD1. The CDR3 DNA reads as TGCGCCAGCAGTGACCGGGACAGGGTTTCCTACGAGCAGTACTTC. This encodes CASSDRDRVSYEQYF.